This TCR beta chain comes out of a study of response to subunit inactivated influenza vaccine. A few counts support this clonotype. Its specificity is unknown. General study findings and limits: Each seasonal flu vaccination may recruit only limited new T cells, authors suggested.

A single record per CDR3 protein comes from TCRdb applying MiXCR to the RT-PCR reads. Here the sample spans about 480,000 distinct CDR3 sequences, roughly 23% being singletons. With V trimmed by 4 bases and J by 3 bases, 6 bases remained unmatched. This CDR3 contains 14 residues. Germline values: CDR1 SGHRS, CDR2 YFSETQ. The rearrangement links TRBV5-1 to TRBJ2-7, with 8 bases matching TRBD1. The clonotype comes from a man aged 45 to 65 who received an inactivated influenza vaccine. This material consisted of CD4+ T cells sorted from PBMCs, taken 5 days after vaccination. This chain's CDR3 is CASSLGGQDYEQYF. CDR3 nucleotides: TGCGCCAGCAGCCTTGGGGGACAGGACTACGAGCAGTACTTC. The full variable domain, with the rest looked up from reference TRBV5-1 and TRBJ2-7, is KAGVTQTPRYLIKTRGQQVTLSCSPISGHRSVSWYQQTPGQGLQFLFEYFSETQRNKGNFPGRFSGRQFSNSRSEMNVSTLELGDSALYLCASSLGGQDYEQYFGPGTRLTVT.